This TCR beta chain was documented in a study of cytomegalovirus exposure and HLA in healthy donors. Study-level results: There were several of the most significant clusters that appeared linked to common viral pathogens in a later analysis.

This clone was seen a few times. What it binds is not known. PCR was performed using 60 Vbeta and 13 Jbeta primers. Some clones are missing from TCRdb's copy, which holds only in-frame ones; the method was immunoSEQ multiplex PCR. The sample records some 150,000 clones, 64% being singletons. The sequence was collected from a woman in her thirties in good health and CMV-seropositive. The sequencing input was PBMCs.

The CDR3 nucleotides read TGTGCCAGTAGTATCCGGGACAGGGAAGCTTTCTTT. This encodes CASSIRDREAFF. V usage is TRBV19 and J usage is TRBJ1-1, with 8 bases matching TRBD1. CDR3 length: 12 residues. CDR1 is LNHDA, CDR2 SQIVND, per germline (reference sequence). The junction had 2 bases not matched to a gene; V was cut back by 3 bases and J by 8 bases.